The text below deals with one T cell receptor (beta chain). Measured with immunoSEQ multiplex PCR; TCRdb has only the in-frame clones, and not every one. The profile covers around 88,000 clones, with 81% appearing a single time and approximately 11% taken by the ten largest. This sample was included in a study of blood T cell repertoires in COVID-19. At the level of the study: Sources were T cells, B-cell-depleted T cells, or PBMCs; the material itself was cDNA or gDNA.

V was shortened by 3 bases and J by 3 bases, with 11 bases between the two germline ends. The CDR3 consists of 15 residues. Germline V gene lookup returns CDR1 SEHNR and CDR2 FQNEAQ (reference sequence). The sequence was collected from a woman aged 80 or older with acute or convalescent COVID-19. What was sequenced was peripheral blood. The V gene is TRBV7-9, the J gene TRBJ1-4; a weak D match, TRBD1 (6 bases). The CDR3 sequence is CASSFRGAANEKLFF. Here the CDR3 DNA reads TGTGCCAGCAGCTTCCGGGGGGCAGCTAATGAAAAACTGTTTTTT.